Reported below is one T cell receptor beta chain. No antigen is known for it. No base-level quality is on record; no much larger clone is a single base apart. Another Seattle source contributed samples from volunteer blood donors who had recovered from COVID-19. The collaborating institutions used their own protocols to collect whole blood in K2EDTA tubes. For TCRbeta analysis, collaborators shipped samples as frozen whole blood, isolated PBMCs, or DNA extracted from either of those sample types. The germline V gene (reference sequence) yields LNHDA for CDR1 and SQIVND for CDR2. Including the terminal cysteine and phenylalanine, the CDR3 comprises 15 residues. The sequence is cut down to CDR3 DNA, 45 bases in frame from base 1. V is cut by 8 bases and J by 0 bases, and the space between the germline ends is 13 bases. The source of the sample is a study of blood T cell repertoires in COVID-19 (dated by TCRdb to about 2020). Some background on the complete study: The collaborator samples originated in the United States, Italy and Spain and spanned the acute and convalescent phases of COVID-19. A de-identified subject ID, COVID-19 status, age in years and sex were almost always included in the sample metadata. The dataset comprised deeply sampled blood TCRbeta repertoires from subjects exposed to, actively infected with, or recovered from COVID-19. The repertoires were released in a freely available public database intended as a resource for research on the immune response to SARS-CoV-2. Where available, HLA class I and class II types were obtained from metadata supplied by the sample provider rather than from assay-based typing. The prospective study material was composed of cDNA or gDNA derived from T cells, B-cell-depleted T cells, or PBMCs. The samples were drawn from the first 160 participants of the ongoing ImmuneRACE study and from more than 1,000 subjects provided by 6 global collaborators. The full study reports these points: The quantity of clinical and demographic metadata differed by source and by participant and was supplied without curation.

The immunoSEQ Assay, a bias-controlled multiplex PCR, was used to amplify TCRbeta CDR3 regions from genomic DNA. The paper's processing steps were these. The number of nucleated cells in each sample was estimated by amplification of reference gene primers within the assay. To quantify the absolute abundance of each unique TCRbeta CDR3 rearrangement, sequence reads were collapsed and filtered. For each sample, productive Simpson clonality was calculated as the square root of Simpson's diversity index across productive rearrangements. What TCRdb holds here is the immuneACCESS table cut down to in-frame rearrangements. Part of the clones is not present; checked against another copy, under half of the missing clones reflect an unresolved V gene, and the others are unexplained. Clonal size and the V and J genes are those of that table, whereas D and trimming came from the DNA. Here the sample has over 200,000 clones; around 90% occur a single time. About 6.5% of the sample comes from the top ten.

The rearrangement combines TRBV19 with TRBJ2-2; TRBD2 is a possible D gene, resting on 6 matching bases. Specimen: peripheral blood. This clonotype was obtained from a man between 60 and 75 years old who had recovered from COVID-19. The sequence in DNA is TGTGCCAGTTCCGGGGGTCCCACGAACACCGGGGAGCTGTTTTTT. The resulting protein is CASSGGPTNTGELFF.